Listed here is a single T cell receptor (beta chain). This entry belongs to a study of T cells expressing NK-cell markers. About the research overall: One of the eight sequenced donors was seronegative, whereas the other seven were HCMV-seropositive.

No DNA is given; TCRdb re-called the 5' RACE reads and lists each CDR3 protein once. The data show some 140,000 distinct CDR3 sequences, and the top ten clones hold 37%. This CDR3 comprises 14 residues. Germline CDR1 reads SQVTM; CDR2 reads ANQGSEA. The rearrangement joins TRBV29-1 to TRBJ2-7; TCRdb lists TRBD2, though no DNA is available to test this call. Sequenced sample: blood T cells: a sorted CD56 or NKG2C T cell subset, CD4+ or CD8+ T cells, or bulk PBMC T cells (not recorded which). The receptor was isolated from a woman aged 45 to 65 in good health. CDR3 amino acids: CSTTGTSGSYEQYF.